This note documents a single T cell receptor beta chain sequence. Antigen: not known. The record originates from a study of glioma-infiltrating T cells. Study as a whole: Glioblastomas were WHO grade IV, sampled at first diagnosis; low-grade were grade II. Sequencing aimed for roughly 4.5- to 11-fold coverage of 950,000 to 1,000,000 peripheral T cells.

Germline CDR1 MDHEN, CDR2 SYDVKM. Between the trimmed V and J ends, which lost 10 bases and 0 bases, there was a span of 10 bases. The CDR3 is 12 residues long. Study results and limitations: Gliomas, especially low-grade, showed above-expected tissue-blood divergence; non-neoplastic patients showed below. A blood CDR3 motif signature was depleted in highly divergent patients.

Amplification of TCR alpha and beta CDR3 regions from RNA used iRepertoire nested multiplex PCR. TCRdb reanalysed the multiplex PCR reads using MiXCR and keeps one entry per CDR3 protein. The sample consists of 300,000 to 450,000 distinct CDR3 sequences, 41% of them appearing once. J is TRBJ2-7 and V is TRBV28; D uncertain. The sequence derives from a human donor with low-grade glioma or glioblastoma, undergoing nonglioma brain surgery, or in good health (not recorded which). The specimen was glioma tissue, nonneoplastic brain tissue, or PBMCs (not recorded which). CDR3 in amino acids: CATDGSSYEQYF. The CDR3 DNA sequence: TGTGCCACCGACGGTAGCTCCTACGAGCAGTACTTC.